The 8 T cell receptor beta chains given below trace back to one sample, sequenced in a study of CD8 T cells in Susac syndrome. The RNA input was 0.5 to 1 ug, and it was reverse transcribed with random hexamers. TCRdb reprocessed the immunoSEQ multiplex PCR reads with MiXCR, giving one entry per CDR3 protein. Among 130,000 or so distinct CDR3 sequences, approximately 95% were seen once, and the ten largest hold around 0.12%. The sample consisted of CD4+ T cells from PBMCs. These receptors were collected from a human donor with multiple sclerosis.

This chain uses TRBV6-2 or TRBV6-3 with TRBJ2-4; the D call may be TRBD1 or TRBD2 (5 bases each). Trimming pared 4 bases from V and 7 bases from J, leaving 11 bases between. This CDR3 has 13 residues. Germline CDR1 reads MNHEY; CDR2 reads SVGEGT. The CDR3: CASSLASGNIQYF. Here the CDR3 DNA reads TGTGCCAGCAGTTTAGCGTCAGGGAACATTCAGTACTTC.

The chain carries TRBV7-9 and TRBJ1-2; D unclear. The CDR3 contains 13 residues. Germline CDR1 is SEHNR and CDR2 is FQNEAQ (reference sequence). V dropped 5 bases and J dropped 7 bases, with 14 bases sitting between them. CDR3 coding DNA: TGTGCCAGCAGCCTTAACGGACGATTTGGCTACACCTTC. Its translation is CASSLNGRFGYTF.

This chain links TRBV20-1 with TRBJ1-6, with a tentative D call TRBD1 (5 bases). The length of the CDR3 is 15 residues. V dropped 4 bases and J dropped 0 bases, with 10 bases sitting between them. Germline V gene sequence: CDR1 DFQATT, CDR2 SNEGSKA (reference sequence). The CDR3 here is CSATPGHSYNSPLHF. CDR3 DNA: TGCAGTGCTACCCCAGGGCACTCCTATAATTCACCCCTCCACTTT.

This clonotype was recorded only once. This chain links TRBV5-1 with TRBJ2-7; D assignment may be TRBD1 or TRBD2 (5 bases each). Trimming removed 2 bases from V and 6 bases from J, with 21 bases in between. This CDR3 is 16 amino acids long. Germline values: CDR1 SGHRS, CDR2 YFSETQ. CDR3: CASSFPGTSFSGEQYF. CDR3 coding DNA: TGCGCCAGCAGCTTCCCCGGGACCTCGTTCAGCGGCGAGCAGTACTTC.

This clonotype was seen a single time. This chain links TRBV6-2 or TRBV6-3 with TRBJ2-7, with D hard to call. Germline-derived CDR1 and CDR2 are MNHEY and SVGEGT. V was clipped by 7 bases and J by 5 bases, with 15 bases between them. CDR3 length: 13 residues. CDR3 sequence: CASMPWNRDEQYF. DNA of the CDR3: TGTGCCAGCATGCCTTGGAATCGGGACGAGCAGTACTTC.

The rearrangement joins TRBV24-1 to TRBJ2-7, with 7 positions matching TRBD1. This CDR3 region has 15 residues. Per germline, CDR1 KGHDR and CDR2 SFDVKD. The J segment lost 6 bases and the V segment lost 8 bases, leaving 15 bases of the junction unmatched. The DNA of the CDR3 is TGTGCCACCATGGGGACAGCGGCCGAGGGACGCGAGCAGTACTTC. This encodes CATMGTAAEGREQYF.

The chain couples TRBV28 to TRBJ2-4, with TRBD2 matching 10 bases. The trim removed 5 bases at V and 6 bases at J, leaving 7 bases unmatched. The CDR3 extends over 15 amino acids. Looked up from germline, CDR1 is MDHEN and CDR2 is SYDVKM. The CDR3 DNA reads as TGTGCCAGCAGTCCCCAGGTAGCGGGAGGAAACATTCAGTACTTC. This sequence encodes CASSPQVAGGNIQYF.

The count of this clonotype is one. The genes are TRBV20-1 and TRBJ2-1; D might be TRBD2 (6 bases). This CDR3 spans 14 amino acids. The ends were cut back, 4 bases at V and 2 bases at J, with 12 bases in the middle. Germline CDR1 reads DFQATT; CDR2 reads SNEGSKA (reference sequence). This CDR3 reads CSANDRTTYNEQFF. The CDR3 bases are TGCAGTGCTAACGACCGGACTACCTACAATGAGCAGTTCTTC.